This TCR beta chain was observed in a study of shared clonotypes between healthy human individuals. General observations from the study: Collection of samples was limited to blood; tissue repertoires likely differ.

Looked up from germline, CDR1 is SGHTA and CDR2 is FQGNSA. This CDR3 contains 11 residues. V shed 5 bases, J shed 12 bases, and the junction held 3 bases outside the gene matches. This clone came up a few times. The antigen is unknown. TCRdb's copy holds only in-frame clones and misses some; the assay was immunoSEQ multiplex PCR. The sample lists 950,000 to 1,100,000 clones; around 75% were seen once. Every one of the donors was a Caucasian adult that lived in Nashville, Tennessee. The receptor comes from a man aged 18 to 30 in good health. Sequencing was done on a sample of memory CD4+ T cells sorted from blood. Subset in this sample: CD45RA-negative fraction. V and J are TRBV7-2 and TRBJ2-4; 8 bases align to TRBD2. The CDR3 loop is CASSAGRDQYF. DNA for the CDR3: TGTGCCAGCAGCGCCGGGAGGGATCAGTACTTC.